This entry lists 23 T cell receptor beta chains sequenced from one sample in a study of OX40 agonist ivuxolimab in advanced cancers. Data came from immunoSEQ multiplex PCR; TCRdb stores just in-frame clones and leaves some out. The sample has more than 12,000 clones, 65% to 75% seen once. Sequenced here: CD4+ or CD8+ T cells sorted from blood, sampled in a trial of the OX40 agonist ivuxolimab. Receptor source: an adult with an advanced solid tumor such as melanoma, head and neck, liver or kidney cancer.

This chain uses TRBV6-6 with TRBJ1-6; D is uncertain. The CDR3 contains 15 residues. V dropped 0 bases and J dropped 7 bases, with 10 bases sitting between them. CDR1 is MNHNY, CDR2 SVGAGI, per germline (reference sequence). CDR3 DNA: TGTGCCAGCAGTTACTCCTTCGGGAGAAATTCACCCCTCCACTTT. Translating it yields CASSYSFGRNSPLHF.

This clone was counted a single time. The V call is TRBV11-2, the J call TRBJ2-2, with 7 bases lining up with TRBD2. V lost 5 bases to trimming and J lost 5 bases; unmatched junction nucleotides: 8. From germline, CDR1 is SGHAT and CDR2 FQNNGV. CDR3 length: 15 residues. CDR3 in DNA: TGTGCCAGCAGCCTCTTGGGGGGAGGGACCGGGGAGCTGTTTTTT. Translation: CASSLLGGGTGELFF.

The V call is TRBV6-1, the J call TRBJ2-7; TRBD1 matches at 9 bases. V dropped 3 bases and J dropped 3; count of bases not matched to a gene: 6. CDR3 length: 15 amino acids. The germline CDR1 and CDR2 sequences are MNHNS and SASEGT. CDR3 coding DNA: TGTGCCAGCAGTGACCAGACAGGGGGGGGCTACGAGCAGTACTTC. Translation gives CASSDQTGGGYEQYF.

The gene calls are TRBV27 and TRBJ2-1; no clear D. The V gene's germline CDR1 is MNHEY and CDR2 SMNVEV (reference sequence). With 6 bases removed from V and 6 bases from J, the gap between germline ends came to 6 bases. This CDR3 has 11 amino acids. The DNA for the CDR3 is TGTGCCAGCAGCGTCGGCAATGAGCAGTTCTTC. Protein sequence: CASSVGNEQFF.

V gene TRBV19 combines with J gene TRBJ1-1; D unclear. The CDR3 contains 12 residues. V gave up 3 bases and J gave up 4 bases, with 6 bases separating them. The germline V gene encodes CDR1 LNHDA and CDR2 SQIVND (reference sequence). DNA of the CDR3: TGTGCCAGTAGTATCTCCCGCACTGAAGCTTTCTTT. It translates to CASSISRTEAFF.

V gene TRBV6-6 combines with J gene TRBJ2-2, with TRBD1 identical over 10 bases. This CDR3 spans 15 amino acids. Trimming cost V 5 bases and J 7 bases; bases outside gene matches: 7. Germline CDR1 is MNHNY and CDR2 is SVGAGI (reference sequence). Here the CDR3 DNA reads TGTGCCAGCAGTGTACCGGGACAGGGGTTCGGGGAGCTGTTTTTT. Residues: CASSVPGQGFGELFF.

This chain links TRBV9 with TRBJ1-2; 11 bases match TRBD1. The CDR3 is made up of 16 amino acids. V lost 4 bases to trimming and J lost 4 bases; unmatched junction nucleotides: 9. Germline V CDR1 and CDR2: SGDLS, YYNGEE. The CDR3 region is CASSPTDRGPFYGYTF. DNA of the CDR3: TGTGCCAGCAGCCCTACGGACAGGGGGCCCTTCTATGGCTACACCTTC.

The CDR3, as DNA: TGTGCCAGCAGCATTGGACAAAGGCAGTTCTTC. Residues: CASSIGQRQFF. The chain links TRBV7-3 to TRBJ2-1, with a tentative D call TRBD1 (5 bases). The V end lost 5 bases, the J end lost 12 bases, and 11 bases lay between the germline ends. There are 11 residues in the CDR3. Germline CDR1 SGHTA, CDR2 FQGTGA.

The chain carries TRBV5-4 and TRBJ2-2; D tentatively fits TRBD1 or TRBD2 (6 bases each). Trimming shortened V by 4 bases and J by 7 bases, and 20 bases separated the two germline ends. The germline V gene encodes CDR1 SGHNT and CDR2 YYREEE (reference sequence). There are 16 residues in the CDR3. CDR3 nucleotides: TGTGCCAGCAGCCGTGGGGGGCCCGGTCCGAACGGGGAGCTGTTTTTT. It yields the protein CASSRGGPGPNGELFF.

The V gene is TRBV11-3, the J gene TRBJ2-7, with 9 bases fitting TRBD1. The CDR3 sequence is 15 residues long. The V segment lost 5 bases and the J segment 3 bases; nucleotides outside the gene matches: 8. Germline V gene data show CDR1 as SGHNT and CDR2 as YENEEA. The CDR3 DNA sequence: TGTGCCAGCAGCCAGGGACAGGGAGGGGGCTACGAGCAGTACTTC. Translated, it gives CASSQGQGGGYEQYF.

The CDR3 reads CASRLAGTQETQYF. The CDR3 nucleotides read TGCGCCAGCAGACTAGCGGGAACTCAAGAGACCCAGTACTTC. The chain is built from TRBV10-2 and TRBJ2-5; 10 bases are shared with TRBD2. The CDR3 runs to 14 residues. Looked up from germline, CDR1 is WSHSY and CDR2 is SAAADI. The trim removed 6 bases at V and 2 bases at J, leaving 3 bases unmatched.

This clone showed up just a few times. The V call is TRBV27, the J call TRBJ2-2; no clear D gene. V shed 6 bases and J shed 5 bases, with 7 bases lying between them. This CDR3 region has 12 residues. Germline V gene lookup returns CDR1 MNHEY and CDR2 SMNVEV (reference sequence). The CDR3 bases are TGTGCCAGCAGCCCTCAAACCGGGGAGCTGTTTTTT. Translated, it gives CASSPQTGELFF.

The rearrangement links TRBV4-3 to TRBJ2-7, with TRBD1 matching over 9 bases. The CDR3 is 16 residues long. V lost 0 bases to trimming and J lost 2 bases; unmatched junction nucleotides: 5. Germline V lookup: CDR1 LGHNA, CDR2 YSLEER. The CDR3 DNA reads TGCGCCAGCAGCCAAGATCGGGGGACAGGGCCCTACGAGCAGTACTTC. Translated: CASSQDRGTGPYEQYF.

V and J are TRBV27 and TRBJ2-1, with D perhaps TRBD1 or TRBD2 (5 bases each). From germline, CDR1 is MNHEY and CDR2 SMNVEV (reference sequence). V was clipped by 9 bases and J by 4 bases, with 16 bases between them. CDR3 length: 14 amino acids. The CDR3 nucleotides read TGTGCCAGTTCCGCACTAGGGGAGTACAATGAGCAGTTCTTC. Translated: CASSALGEYNEQFF.

This clone was detected a few times. The chain couples TRBV7-9 to TRBJ2-5; no clear D. Germline V gives CDR1 SEHNR, CDR2 FQNEAQ (reference sequence). The CDR3 is made up of 14 amino acids. Trimming took 5 bases from V and 1 from J, leaving 11 bases between them. CDR3 bases: TGTGCCAGCAGCCTACAGACACTCCAAGAGACCCAGTACTTC. Translated, it gives CASSLQTLQETQYF. Full variable domain (missing parts from reference TRBV7-9 and TRBJ2-5): DTGVSQNPRHKITKRGQNVTFRCDPISEHNRLYWYRQTLGQGPEFLTYFQNEAQLEKSRLLSDRFSAERPKGSFSTLEIQRTEQGDSAMYLCASSLQTLQETQYFGPGTRLLVL.

This chain links TRBV6-1 with TRBJ1-5, with 8 bases that match TRBD1. Trimming cost V 6 bases and J 1 base; bases outside gene matches: 5. Per germline, CDR1 MNHNS and CDR2 SASEGT. This CDR3 is built from 15 residues. For the CDR3, the DNA is TGTGCCAGCAGCAAGCAGGGGGCAAGCAATCAGCCCCAGCATTTT. Protein: CASSKQGASNQPQHF.

This rearrangement joins TRBV13 to TRBJ2-7; 8 nucleotides agree with TRBD1. Germline V CDR1 and CDR2: PRHDT, FYEKMQ (reference sequence). The CDR3 extends over 15 amino acids. With 5 bases clipped from V and 1 base from J, the junction kept 7 bases outside the gene matches. The CDR3 region is CASSVSGQGSYEQYF. The CDR3, as DNA: TGTGCCAGCAGCGTAAGCGGACAGGGATCCTACGAGCAGTACTTC.

J is TRBJ2-2 and V is TRBV19; D not certain. Between the trimmed V and J ends, which lost 0 bases and 6 bases, there was a span of 5 bases. CDR3 length equals 13 residues. Germline CDR1 reads LNHDA; CDR2 reads SQIVND (reference sequence). As DNA, the CDR3 is TGTGCCAGTAGTATAGAACACGCCGGGGAGCTGTTTTTT. Translating gives CASSIEHAGELFF.

This chain links TRBV5-4 with TRBJ2-7; a weak D match, TRBD2 (5 bases). The CDR3 runs 14 residues. The germline V and J ends were trimmed by 3 bases and 2 bases, with 12 bases remaining between them. The germline V gene encodes CDR1 SGHNT and CDR2 YYREEE (reference sequence). CDR3 region: CASSSLAQTYEQYF. DNA of the CDR3: TGTGCCAGCAGCTCTTTAGCGCAAACCTACGAGCAGTACTTC.

Only a few counts were recorded for this clone. CDR3 region: CASTNDTGTSGYEQYF. The CDR3 DNA reads as TGCGCCAGCACTAACGATACCGGGACTAGCGGTTACGAGCAGTACTTC. V usage is TRBV5-1 and J usage is TRBJ2-7, with 11 bases matching TRBD2. The V segment lost 6 bases and the J segment 4 bases; nucleotides outside the gene matches: 12. This CDR3 has 16 residues. In germline, CDR1 is SGHRS, CDR2 YFSETQ.

The rearrangement links TRBV9 to TRBJ2-1, with D possibly being TRBD2 (5 bases). The CDR3 is 15 amino acids. V was clipped by 0 bases and J by 4 bases, with 11 bases between them. The germline gives CDR1 SGDLS, CDR2 YYNGEE. CDR3 amino acids: CASSVDRGIYNEQFF. CDR3 nucleotides: TGTGCCAGCAGCGTAGATAGAGGGATTTACAATGAGCAGTTCTTC. The variable domain in full, with the rest retrieved from reference TRBV9 and TRBJ2-1, is DSGVTQTPKHLITATGQRVTLRCSPRSGDLSVYWYQQSLDQGLQFLIQYYNGEERAKGNILERFSAQQFPDLHSELNLSSLELGDSALYFCASSVDRGIYNEQFFGPGTRLTVL.

This chain links TRBV7-3 with TRBJ2-2; the D is unclear. The CDR3 length is 14 residues. V dropped 1 base and J dropped 6 bases, with 9 bases sitting between them. Germline V gene data show CDR1 as SGHTA and CDR2 as FQGTGA. CDR3 sequence: CASSLSAVSGELFF. The CDR3 region has the DNA TGTGCCAGCAGCTTAAGCGCGGTCTCCGGGGAGCTGTTTTTT.

This chain joins TRBV7-3 and TRBJ2-2; tentative D call: TRBD1 (6 bases). Germline V gene sequence: CDR1 SGHTA, CDR2 FQGTGA. The ends were cut back, 4 bases at V and 1 base at J, with 13 bases in the middle. The CDR3 extends over 16 amino acids. CDR3 DNA: TGTGCCAGCAGCTATAGCACAGGGATGAACACCGGGGAGCTGTTTTTT. Amino acid sequence: CASSYSTGMNTGELFF.